This is a list of T cell receptor beta chains from one sample in a study of CD8 T cells in ankylosing spondylitis. TCRdb ran MiXCR on the 5' RACE reads and lists one entry per CDR3 protein. This table holds hundreds of thousands of distinct CDR3 sequences, 26% found once. The specimen sequenced was blood, either unsorted or a sorted T cell fraction (not recorded which). All receptors come from a male donor with ankylosing spondylitis. Each CDR3 is given with its conserved first and last residue. The D gene is left open where the match is weak. Clone size is not always given. Where it is, it says once, few, many or a class for expanded clones.

j_gene	len	abundance	v_gene	d_gene	CDR3nt	CDR3aa
TRBJ2-5	15	few	TRBV5-1	.	TGCGCCAGCAGCTCCCTGACTGGCTACCAAGAGACCCAGTACTTC	CASSSLTGYQETQYF
TRBJ1-1	14	.	TRBV6-2/TRBV6-3	.	TGTGCCAGCAGTTACTCGATTCAGGGCAATGAAGCTTTCTTT	CASSYSIQGNEAFF
TRBJ1-1	12	.	TRBV20-1	.	TGCAGTGCTAGATTTTCATACACTGAAGCTTTCTTT	CSARFSYTEAFF
TRBJ2-1	15	.	TRBV7-8	TRBD1	TGTGCCGGCAGCTGGAGGACAGGGAACTACAATGAGCAGTTCTTC	CAGSWRTGNYNEQFF
TRBJ1-1	13	few	TRBV19	.	TGTGCCAGTAGGCGCAGGGGGAACACTGAAGCTTTCTTT	CASRRRGNTEAFF
TRBJ2-6	17	.	TRBV7-9	TRBD1	TGTGCCAGCAGCCCGACCGGGACAGGCTCTGGGGCCAACGTCCTGACTTTC	CASSPTGTGSGANVLTF
TRBJ2-3	15	.	TRBV7-9	.	TGTGCCAGCAGCTTTCAACAAACGACGGGAGATACGCAGTATTTT	CASSFQQTTGDTQYF
TRBJ1-6	12	.	TRBV7-9	TRBD1	TGTGCCAGCAGCCGAACAGGGGAGGCCCTCCACTTT	CASSRTGEALHF
TRBJ2-1	15	.	TRBV7-2	TRBD2	TGTGCCAGCAGCGAAATAGCGGGAGGGGGGAATGAGCAGTTCTTC	CASSEIAGGGNEQFF
TRBJ1-1	17	.	TRBV20-1	.	TGCAGTGCTAGGAAGAACGGGCAGGGGCGGGATGACACTGAAGCTTTCTTT	CSARKNGQGRDDTEAFF
TRBJ2-5	13	.	TRBV7-9	TRBD1	TGTGCCAGCAGCTCGACAGGGAAAGAGACCCAGTACTTC	CASSSTGKETQYF
TRBJ2-3	15	.	TRBV30	TRBD1	TGTGCCTGGAGTCCCCGACAGGGTATCGCAGATACGCAGTATTTT	CAWSPRQGIADTQYF
TRBJ1-3	15	.	TRBV7-2	.	TGTGCCAGCAGCTTGGGACCGAACTCTGGAAACACCATATATTTT	CASSLGPNSGNTIYF
TRBJ2-5	15	.	TRBV5-1	.	TGCGCCAGCAGCTTGGGTTTACACCTCCAAGAGACCCAGTACTTC	CASSLGLHLQETQYF
TRBJ2-3	17	few	TRBV5-1	TRBD2	TGCGCCAGCAGCTTGGAACTAGCGGGAGTCCGAACAGATACGCAGTATTTT	CASSLELAGVRTDTQYF
TRBJ1-4	14	.	TRBV4-2	TRBD1	TGTGCCAGCAGACTCGGGACAGACAATGAAAAACTGTTTTTT	CASRLGTDNEKLFF
TRBJ2-5	13	few	TRBV3-1	.	TGTGCCAGCAGCTCACAAAGGCGAGAGACCCAGTACTTC	CASSSQRRETQYF
TRBJ1-1	13	.	TRBV6-5	.	TGTGCCAGCAGTTCGGGGGGTTGGGCTGAAGCTTTCTTT	CASSSGGWAEAFF
TRBJ2-1	17	few	TRBV5-1	TRBD2	TGCGCCAGCAGCTTGGTTGGCGGGAGTGTTTTCTACAATGAGCAGTTCTTC	CASSLVGGSVFYNEQFF
TRBJ2-7	14	.	TRBV10-3	TRBD1	TGTGCCATCAGTCCCGGGACAGGGGTATACGAGCAGTACTTC	CAISPGTGVYEQYF
TRBJ2-5	15	.	TRBV5-6	TRBD1	TGTGCCAGCAGGTCGGGGACAGAGCGGAGAAAGACCCAGTACTTC	CASRSGTERRKTQYF
TRBJ1-4	15	.	TRBV7-8	.	TGTGCCAGCAGCTTAGGGGGTCAGGGTCACGAAAAACTGTTTTTT	CASSLGGQGHEKLFF
TRBJ1-2	12	few	TRBV20-1	.	TGCAGTGCTAGAGTTAGCTCTGGGAGCTACACCTTC	CSARVSSGSYTF
TRBJ2-3	12	few	TRBV29-1	.	TGCAGCGTTGACAGGGAAACAGATACGCAGTATTTT	CSVDRETDTQYF
TRBJ1-2	16	.	TRBV6-5	TRBD1	TGTGCCAGCAGCTTCTCCCCAAGGACAGGGGGCTATGGCTACACCTTC	CASSFSPRTGGYGYTF
TRBJ2-1	13	.	TRBV24-1	.	TGTGCCACCAGGACGGGACCTTACAATGAGCAGTTCTTC	CATRTGPYNEQFF
TRBJ2-5	14	few	TRBV18	TRBD1	TGTGCCAGCTCACCATCAGGGGGCGGAGAGACCCAGTACTTC	CASSPSGGGETQYF
TRBJ2-1	13	.	TRBV27	.	TGTGCCAGCAGTCCCCCCCGGCGGACAGAGCAGTTCTTC	CASSPPRRTEQFF
TRBJ1-1	14	.	TRBV30	TRBD1	TGTGCCTGGAGCCGGGACAGTTTGGTATCTGAAGCTTTCTTT	CAWSRDSLVSEAFF
TRBJ2-1	16	.	TRBV5-1	TRBD2	TGCGCCAGCAGCGCTCGGGAGCGGGGTTCCTACAATGAGCAGTTCTTC	CASSARERGSYNEQFF
TRBJ2-1	15	.	TRBV27	.	TGTGCCAGCAGGGTTTGGGCTAGCGCCCCGGATGAGCAGTTCTTC	CASRVWASAPDEQFF
TRBJ2-5	14	.	TRBV10-2	TRBD1	TGCGCCAGCTTACCGGACAGGGGCGGGGAGACCCAGTACTTC	CASLPDRGGETQYF
TRBJ2-3	14	few	TRBV5-1	.	TGCGCCAGCAGCTTGACCAACAGGGCAGATACGCAGTATTTT	CASSLTNRADTQYF
TRBJ1-1	14	.	TRBV3-1	.	TGTGCCAGCAGCCAAGCCGGGGGGCGGTATGAAGCTTTCTTT	CASSQAGGRYEAFF
TRBJ1-3	12	.	TRBV10-2	.	TGCGCCAGCAGTGGCAATGGAAACACCATATATTTT	CASSGNGNTIYF
TRBJ1-1	13	.	TRBV12-3/TRBV12-4	.	TGTGCCAGTATTAGGATTAGGAACACTGAAGCTTTCTTT	CASIRIRNTEAFF
TRBJ2-7	16	.	TRBV3-1	.	TGTGCCAGCAGCCAGTACCAGGGTGCAGGAACCTACGAGCAGTACTTC	CASSQYQGAGTYEQYF
TRBJ2-1	16	.	TRBV24-1	.	TGTGCCACCAGTGATTCTGCAGTTCCCTCCTACAATGAGCAGTTCTTC	CATSDSAVPSYNEQFF
TRBJ2-2	15	few	TRBV12-3/TRBV12-4	TRBD1	TGTGCCAGCAGATCCGGGACAGGGAGTACCGGGGAGCTGTTTTTT	CASRSGTGSTGELFF